Below are 12 T cell receptor beta chains sequenced from a single sample in a study of T cell responses to AZD1222 COVID-19 vaccine. Libraries were prepared by immunoSEQ multiplex PCR; TCRdb keeps only in-frame clonotypes and omits some of them. Of 100,000 to 150,000 clones listed, about 82% are singletons. This specimen was peripheral blood, taken on day 0 of AZD1222 vaccination. The origin of the receptors is an adult in good health.

V usage is TRBV5-8 and J usage is TRBJ2-1; 11 bases map to TRBD2. The V gene's germline CDR1 is SGHTS and CDR2 YDEGEE. V lost 4 bases and J lost 0; bases outside the gene matches: 12. The CDR3 sequence is 19 residues long. In DNA, the CDR3 is TGTGCCAGCAGCATGGGACTAGCGGTAGATGATAGCTCCTACAATGAGCAGTTCTTC. This sequence encodes CASSMGLAVDDSSYNEQFF.

This chain joins TRBV4-2 and TRBJ2-3; 7 bases map to TRBD1. V gave up 3 bases and J gave up 5 bases; unmatched junction bases: 8. CDR1 and CDR2 (germline): LGHNA, YNFKEQ. CDR3 size: 15 residues. CDR3 amino acids: CASSQFGQVVDTQYF. The CDR3 region has the DNA TGTGCCAGCAGCCAGTTTGGACAGGTTGTAGATACGCAGTATTTT.

This clone was recorded only once. This rearrangement joins TRBV19 to TRBJ1-5; 7 bases fit TRBD1. Germline lookup yields CDR1 LNHDA and CDR2 SQIVND (reference sequence). With V trimmed by 5 bases and J by 0 bases, 10 bases remained unmatched. The CDR3 has 17 residues. The CDR3 region is CASSSEGGTDSNQPQHF. The CDR3 DNA sequence: TGTGCCAGTAGTTCCGAGGGGGGGACAGATAGCAATCAGCCCCAGCATTTT.

This clone has a single count. The CDR3 spells CASTRDREGTEAFF. As DNA, the CDR3 is TGTGCCAGCACTCGGGACAGGGAGGGCACTGAAGCTTTCTTT. This chain joins TRBV2 and TRBJ1-1; 9 positions match TRBD1. The CDR3 covers 14 residues. Germline V gives CDR1 SNHLY, CDR2 FYNNEI. Germline trimming cut 7 bases from V and 4 bases from J; bases unmatched to any gene: 7.

The chain joins TRBV7-3 to TRBJ1-1; 8 bases line up with TRBD1. The ends lost 5 bases at V and 2 bases at J; junction bases unmatched: 4. CDR1 SGHTA and CDR2 FQGTGA come from the germline V gene. The CDR3 consists of 14 residues. As DNA, the CDR3 is TGTGCCAGCAGCACAGGGGGGGCTAACACTGAAGCTTTCTTT. Encoded protein: CASSTGGANTEAFF.

The chain has TRBV6-2 or TRBV6-3 and TRBJ2-1; 9 bases line up with TRBD1. CDR1 and CDR2 from the germline V gene are MNHEY and SVGEGT. CDR3 size: 15 residues. The V segment lost 5 bases and the J segment 11 bases; nucleotides outside the gene matches: 13. The CDR3 sequence is CASSIPGQGRLQQFF. For the CDR3, the DNA is TGTGCCAGCAGTATACCGGGACAGGGACGTTTGCAGCAGTTCTTC.

V gene TRBV30 combines with J gene TRBJ1-1; maybe TRBD1 (6 bases). In germline, CDR1 is GTSNPN, CDR2 SVGIG (reference sequence). This CDR3 region has 13 residues. Deletions cut 3 bases from V and 4 bases from J, with 12 bases between. Written as DNA, the CDR3 is TGTGCCTGGAGAATGGGGGCGAGCACTGAAGCTTTCTTT. Translated, it gives CAWRMGASTEAFF.

The chain couples TRBV4-3 to TRBJ2-7; TRBD2 matches at 10 bases. Trimming took 1 base from V and 4 from J; bases not matched to a gene: 4. Germline assignment: CDR1 LGHNA and CDR2 YSLEER. The CDR3 runs 15 residues. The CDR3 here is CASSQVAGGQYEQYF. The CDR3 DNA is TGCGCCAGCAGCCAAGTAGCGGGGGGCCAATACGAGCAGTACTTC.

The V call is TRBV19, the J call TRBJ2-7; TRBD2 agrees at 15 bases. Per the germline V gene, CDR1 is LNHDA and CDR2 is SQIVND (reference sequence). V shed 5 bases, J shed 4 bases, and the junction held 0 bases outside the gene matches. This CDR3 is built from 14 residues. CDR3 sequence: CASSGLAGGYEQYF. The CDR3 coding sequence is TGTGCCAGTAGTGGACTAGCGGGAGGGTACGAGCAGTACTTC.

This clone was counted once. The V call is TRBV2, the J call TRBJ1-2; D is undetermined. This CDR3 is built from 14 residues. Germline values: CDR1 SNHLY, CDR2 FYNNEI. The V gene lost 7 bases and the J gene lost 4 bases, with 16 bases spanning the gap. The CDR3 bases are TGTGCCAGCACCATTTCCCCAGGTGGCTATGGCTACACCTTC. Amino acid sequence: CASTISPGGYGYTF.

V gene TRBV28 combines with J gene TRBJ1-2; perhaps TRBD1 as D (6 bases). Germline CDR1 MDHEN, CDR2 SYDVKM. The CDR3 contains 15 residues. V was trimmed by 4 bases and J by 4 bases, leaving 16 bases between them. This CDR3 reads CASSSPQGGGYGYTF. For the CDR3, the DNA is TGTGCCAGCAGTTCCCCACAGGGAGGTGGCTATGGCTACACCTTC.

This clone was recorded once. V gene TRBV5-6 combines with J gene TRBJ2-5; 9 nucleotides agree with TRBD1. Germline V gene data show CDR1 as SGHDT and CDR2 as YYEEEE. The ends lost 4 bases at V and 7 bases at J; junction bases unmatched: 14. CDR3 size: 16 residues. DNA for the CDR3: TGTGCCAGCAGCCAAGATTGGGGACAGGGAGAAGGGACCCAGTACTTC. Translation gives CASSQDWGQGEGTQYF.